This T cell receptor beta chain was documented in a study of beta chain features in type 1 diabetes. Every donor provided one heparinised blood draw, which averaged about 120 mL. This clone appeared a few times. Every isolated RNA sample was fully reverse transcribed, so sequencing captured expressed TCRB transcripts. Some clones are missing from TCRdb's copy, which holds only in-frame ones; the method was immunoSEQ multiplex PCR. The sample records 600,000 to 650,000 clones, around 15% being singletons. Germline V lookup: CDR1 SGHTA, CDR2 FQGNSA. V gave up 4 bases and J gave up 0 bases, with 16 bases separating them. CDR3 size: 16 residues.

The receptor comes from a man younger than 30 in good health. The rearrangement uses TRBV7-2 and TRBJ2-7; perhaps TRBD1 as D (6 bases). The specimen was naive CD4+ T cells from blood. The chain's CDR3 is CASSWRWGPNSYEQYF. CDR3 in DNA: TGTGCCAGCAGCTGGCGGTGGGGGCCGAACTCCTACGAGCAGTACTTC.